Following are 5 T cell receptor beta chains from one sample sequenced in a study of shared clonotypes between healthy human individuals (dated by TCRdb to about 2020). CD8 naive samples were CD45RO-negative cells positively selected for CCR7, giving a CD45RA+CCR7+ population that excluded TemRA cells. Library generation was performed with the immunoSEQ multiplex PCR assay. This immuneACCESS table, as held by TCRdb, lists in-frame sequences with V and J called but not all clones. Of the missing ones, under half trace to an unresolved V gene in checked studies; the others have no known cause. The sample profile shows roughly 2,000,000 clones; about 94% of them were found once. Approximately 1% of the sample belongs to the ten largest clones. Sequenced sample: naive CD8+ T cells sorted from blood. The sample's cell subset or site label, decoded: CD45RA+CCR7+. These TCRs come from a man aged 18 to 29 in good health.

Regarding this clone: The same CDR3 also results from other DNA sequences found in this sample. The chain has TRBV5-6 and TRBJ1-2; tentatively, D is TRBD1 (6 bases). V gave up 2 bases and J gave up 4 bases, with 9 bases separating them. Germline assignment: CDR1 SGHDT and CDR2 YYEEEE. The CDR3 runs to 13 residues. CDR3 DNA: TGTGCCAGCAGCTTAACAGGGATCTATGGCTACACCTTC. This translates into CASSLTGIYGYTF.

On this clone itself: It is unclear where the CDR3 begins or ends on the DNA, so no DNA is shown, and the CDR3 is as TCRdb lists it. The chain joins TRBV28 to TRBJ2-7. CDR1 and CDR2 from the germline V gene are MDHEN and SYDVKM. Inclusive of both ends, the CDR3 amounts to 15 amino acids. The CDR3 loop is CASSSSDANSYEQYF.

This clone appeared a single time. A junction boundary mismatches the germline segment, possibly from a read error. The chain couples TRBV6-1 to TRBJ2-1; the D gene is possibly TRBD2 (6 bases). Germline V lookup: CDR1 MNHNS, CDR2 SASEGT. This CDR3 region has 11 residues. CDR3 nucleotide sequence: TGTGCCAGCAGTGAAGGGGACTCCCCACTCTTC. Its translation is CASSEGDSPLF.

This chain joins TRBV9 and TRBJ1-1; tentatively, D is TRBD1 (6 bases). The CDR3 has 13 residues. Per germline, CDR1 SGDLS and CDR2 YYNGEE. V was clipped by 7 bases and J by 1 base, with 11 bases between them. The CDR3 protein is CASRGGGNTEAFF. The DNA for the CDR3 is TGTGCCAGCCGAGGGGGTGGGAACACTGAAGCTTTCTTT.

The chain couples TRBV28 to TRBJ2-2, with unresolved D. Trimming stripped 3 bases from V and 5 bases from J, with 10 bases between. This CDR3 has 14 residues. Looked up from germline, CDR1 is MDHEN and CDR2 is SYDVKM. The CDR3 loop reads CASSFNGDTGELFF. The CDR3 DNA follows: TGTGCCAGCAGTTTCAATGGGGATACCGGGGAGCTGTTTTTT.